This entry lists 6 T cell receptor beta chains sequenced from one sample in a study of T cells after yellow fever vaccination. TCRdb passed the 5' RACE reads through MiXCR, listing each CDR3 protein once. The profile shows about 500,000 distinct CDR3 sequences, around a sixth of them singletons. Sample: PBMCs, taken 4 to 5 days after the first yellow fever vaccination. The receptors derive from a young man who received the YFV17D yellow fever vaccine.

This clonotype turned up a few times. The J gene is TRBJ2-4, the V gene TRBV19, with 7 bases that match TRBD2. The junction had 6 bases not matched to a gene; V was cut back by 3 bases and J by 7 bases. The V gene's germline CDR1 is LNHDA and CDR2 SQIVND (reference sequence). This CDR3 is 14 amino acids long. The CDR3 DNA follows: TGTGCCAGTAGTATGCGGCTAGCGGTTAACATTCAGTACTTC. It is translated as CASSMRLAVNIQYF. Together with reference TRBV19 and TRBJ2-4, the CDR3 gives the full variable domain: DGGITQSPKYLFRKEGQNVTLSCEQNLNHDAMYWYRQDPGQGLRLIYYSQIVNDFQKGDIAEGYSVSREKKESFPLTVTSAQKNPTAFYLCASSMRLAVNIQYFGAGTRLSVL.

This clonotype occurred a few times. The chain uses TRBV6-2 or TRBV6-3 and TRBJ1-2; TRBD1 might be the D (5 bases). The CDR3 contains 13 residues. In germline, CDR1 is MNHEY, CDR2 SVGEGT. Trimming cost V 2 bases and J 8 bases, with 12 bases left between them. The CDR3 bases are TGTGCCAGCAGTTACGTGGGGCTCGGCGGCTACACCTTC. It codes for CASSYVGLGGYTF.

This clonotype was seen a handful of times. The V gene is TRBV29-1, the J gene TRBJ2-7; tentatively, D is TRBD1 or TRBD2 (5 bases each). The V and J ends lost 3 bases and 0 bases respectively, with 12 bases between them. The CDR3 covers 14 residues. The germline gives CDR1 SQVTM, CDR2 ANQGSEA. The CDR3 DNA reads as TGCAGCGTTGAGGGACCCCTGGCCTCCTACGAGCAGTACGTC. Translation gives CSVEGPLASYEQYV.

The sample holds a few counts of this clonotype. This chain connects TRBV3-1 to TRBJ1-5; a possible D gene is TRBD1 (6 bases). The V end lost 2 bases, the J end lost 5 bases, and 16 bases lay between the germline ends. CDR3 length: 16 amino acids. The germline V gene encodes CDR1 LGHDT and CDR2 YNNKEL (reference sequence). CDR3 bases: TGTGCCAGCAGCCAATATGGTGCGGGGGGGCATCAGCCCCAGCATTTT. Encoded protein: CASSQYGAGGHQPQHF.

This clonotype was picked up a small number of times. The chain has TRBV6-2 or TRBV6-3 and TRBJ2-7; D perhaps matches TRBD1 (6 bases). This CDR3 comprises 14 residues. Germline lookup yields CDR1 MNHEY and CDR2 SVGEGT. V lost 5 bases, J lost 3 bases, and 14 bases lay in between. CDR3: CASSALRDNYEQYF. CDR3 nucleotide sequence: TGTGCCAGCAGTGCACTCCGGGACAACTACGAGCAGTACTTC.

This clonotype appeared a few times. The chain links TRBV9 to TRBJ1-2; 9 nucleotides align to TRBD1. This CDR3 comprises 15 residues. Germline CDR1 and CDR2: SGDLS and YYNGEE. Losses at the gene ends were 4 bases for V and 2 bases for J; bases not matched to a gene: 6. The CDR3, as DNA: TGTGCCAGCAGCTTAATCGGGACAGGGAACTATGGCTACACCTTC. Its protein product is CASSLIGTGNYGYTF.